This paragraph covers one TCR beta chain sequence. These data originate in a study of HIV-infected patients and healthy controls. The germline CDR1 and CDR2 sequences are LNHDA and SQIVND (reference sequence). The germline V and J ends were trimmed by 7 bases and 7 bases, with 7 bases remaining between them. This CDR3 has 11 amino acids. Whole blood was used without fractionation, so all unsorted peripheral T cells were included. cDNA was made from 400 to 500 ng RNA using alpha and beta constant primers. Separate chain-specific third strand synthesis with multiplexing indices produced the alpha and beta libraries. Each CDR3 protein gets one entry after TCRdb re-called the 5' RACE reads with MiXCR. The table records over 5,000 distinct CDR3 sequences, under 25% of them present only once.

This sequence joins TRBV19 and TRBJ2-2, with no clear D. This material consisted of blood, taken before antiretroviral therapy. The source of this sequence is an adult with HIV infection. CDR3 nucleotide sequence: TGTGCCAGTACTTCTTTCGGGGAGCTGTTTTTT. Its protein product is CASTSFGELFF.